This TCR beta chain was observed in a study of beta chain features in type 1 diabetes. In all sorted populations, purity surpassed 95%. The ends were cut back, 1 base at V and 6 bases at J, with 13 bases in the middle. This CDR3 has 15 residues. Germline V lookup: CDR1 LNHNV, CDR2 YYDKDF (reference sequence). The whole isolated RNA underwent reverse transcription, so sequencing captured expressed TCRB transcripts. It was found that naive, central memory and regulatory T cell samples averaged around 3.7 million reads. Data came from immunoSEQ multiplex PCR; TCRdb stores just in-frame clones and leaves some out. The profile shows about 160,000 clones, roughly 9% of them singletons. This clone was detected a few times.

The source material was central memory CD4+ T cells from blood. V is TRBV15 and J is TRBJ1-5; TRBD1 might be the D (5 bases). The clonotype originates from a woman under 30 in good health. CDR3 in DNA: TGTGCCACCAGCAGAGTTGGCGGGGGGAGTCAGCCCCAGCATTTT. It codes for CATSRVGGGSQPQHF.